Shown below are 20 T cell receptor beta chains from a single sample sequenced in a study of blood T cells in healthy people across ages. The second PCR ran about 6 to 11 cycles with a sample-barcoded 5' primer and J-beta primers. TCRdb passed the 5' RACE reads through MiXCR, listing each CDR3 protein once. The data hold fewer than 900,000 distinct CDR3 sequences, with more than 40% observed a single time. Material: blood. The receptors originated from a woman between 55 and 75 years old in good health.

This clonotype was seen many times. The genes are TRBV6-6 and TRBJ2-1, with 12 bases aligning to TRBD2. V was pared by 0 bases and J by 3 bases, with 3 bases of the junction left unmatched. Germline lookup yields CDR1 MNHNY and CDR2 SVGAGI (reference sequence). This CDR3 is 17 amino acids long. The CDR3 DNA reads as TGTGCCAGCAGTTACTCAGGACTAGCGGGAATCTACAATGAGCAGTTCTTC. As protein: CASSYSGLAGIYNEQFF.

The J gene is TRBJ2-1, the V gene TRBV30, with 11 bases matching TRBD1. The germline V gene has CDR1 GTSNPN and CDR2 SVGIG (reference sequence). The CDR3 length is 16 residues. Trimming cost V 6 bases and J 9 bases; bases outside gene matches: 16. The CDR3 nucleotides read TGTGCCTGCGAAGCACACGGGACAGGGGGACGGAGTGAGCAGTTCTTC. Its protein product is CACEAHGTGGRSEQFF.

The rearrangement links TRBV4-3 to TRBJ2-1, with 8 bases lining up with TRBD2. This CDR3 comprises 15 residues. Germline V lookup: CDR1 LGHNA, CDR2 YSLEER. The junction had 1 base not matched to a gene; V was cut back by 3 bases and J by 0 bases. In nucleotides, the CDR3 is TGCGCCAGCAGCCAGCGGGAGGACTCCTACAATGAGCAGTTCTTC. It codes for CASSQREDSYNEQFF.

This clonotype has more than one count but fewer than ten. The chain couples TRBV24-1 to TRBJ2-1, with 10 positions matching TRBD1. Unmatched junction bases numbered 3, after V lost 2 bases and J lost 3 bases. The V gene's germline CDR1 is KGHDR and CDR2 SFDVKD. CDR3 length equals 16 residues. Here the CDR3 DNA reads TGTGCCACCAGTGATTCTAGGACAGGGGGCTACAATGAGCAGTTCTTC. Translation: CATSDSRTGGYNEQFF.

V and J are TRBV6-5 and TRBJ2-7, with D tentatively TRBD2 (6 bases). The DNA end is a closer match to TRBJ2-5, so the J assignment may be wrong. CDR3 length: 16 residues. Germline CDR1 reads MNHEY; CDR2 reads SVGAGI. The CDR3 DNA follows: TGTGCCAGCAGTTACTCCCCCGGGGAGGTTAGGGAGACCCAGTACTTC. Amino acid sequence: CASSYSPGEVRETQYF.

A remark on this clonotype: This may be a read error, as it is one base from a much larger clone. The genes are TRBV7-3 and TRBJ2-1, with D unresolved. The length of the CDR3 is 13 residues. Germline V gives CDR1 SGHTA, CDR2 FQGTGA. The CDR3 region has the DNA TGTGCCGGCAGCCCGGGCTCGTACAATGAGCAGTTCTTC. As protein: CAGSPGSYNEQFF.

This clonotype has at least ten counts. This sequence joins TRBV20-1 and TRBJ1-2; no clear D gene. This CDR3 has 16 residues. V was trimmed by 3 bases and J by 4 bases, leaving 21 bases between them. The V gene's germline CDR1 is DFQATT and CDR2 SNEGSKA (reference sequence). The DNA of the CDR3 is TGCAGTGCTAGTTCCCTGGAGGTATTTCTCCCCTATGGCTACACCTTC. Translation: CSASSLEVFLPYGYTF.

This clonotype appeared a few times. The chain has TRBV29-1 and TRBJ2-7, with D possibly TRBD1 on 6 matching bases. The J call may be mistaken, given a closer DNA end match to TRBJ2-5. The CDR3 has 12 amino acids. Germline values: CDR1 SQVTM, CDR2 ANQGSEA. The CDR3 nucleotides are TGCAGCGTTTGGGGAAGGGGGGAGACCCAGTACTTC. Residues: CSVWGRGETQYF.

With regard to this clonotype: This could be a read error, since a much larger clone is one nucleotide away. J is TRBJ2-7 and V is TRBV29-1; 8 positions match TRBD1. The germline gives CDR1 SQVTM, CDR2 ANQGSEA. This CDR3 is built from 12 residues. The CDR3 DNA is TGCAGCGTGACAGGGGAGTCCTACGAGCGGTACTTC. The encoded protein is CSVTGESYERYF.

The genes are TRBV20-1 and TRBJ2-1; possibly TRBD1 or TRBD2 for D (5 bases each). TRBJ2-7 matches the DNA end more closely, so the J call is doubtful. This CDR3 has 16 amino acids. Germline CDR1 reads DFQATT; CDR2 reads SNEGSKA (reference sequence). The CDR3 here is CSARDMGRAAYNEQYF. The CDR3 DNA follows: TGCAGTGCTAGAGATATGGGACGAGCGGCCTACAATGAGCAGTACTTC.

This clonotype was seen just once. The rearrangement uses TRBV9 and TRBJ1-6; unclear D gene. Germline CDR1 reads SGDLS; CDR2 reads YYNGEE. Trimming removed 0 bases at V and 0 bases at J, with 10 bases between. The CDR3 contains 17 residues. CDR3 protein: CASSVDRASSYNSPLHF. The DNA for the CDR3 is TGTGCCAGCAGCGTAGATCGGGCCAGCTCCTATAATTCACCCCTCCACTTT.

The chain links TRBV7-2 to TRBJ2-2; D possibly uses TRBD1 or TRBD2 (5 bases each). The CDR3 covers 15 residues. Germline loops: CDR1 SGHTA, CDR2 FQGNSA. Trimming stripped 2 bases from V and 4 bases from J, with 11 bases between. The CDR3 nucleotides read TGTGCCAGCAGCTTAAGGGGAGTAGGCACCGGGGAGCTGTTTTTT. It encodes CASSLRGVGTGELFF. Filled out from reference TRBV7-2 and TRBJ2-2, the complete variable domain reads GAGVSQSPSNKVTEKGKDVELRCDPISGHTALYWYRQSLGQGLEFLIYFQGNSAPDKSGLPSDRFSAERTGGSVSTLTIQRTQQEDSAVYLCASSLRGVGTGELFFGEGSRLTVL.

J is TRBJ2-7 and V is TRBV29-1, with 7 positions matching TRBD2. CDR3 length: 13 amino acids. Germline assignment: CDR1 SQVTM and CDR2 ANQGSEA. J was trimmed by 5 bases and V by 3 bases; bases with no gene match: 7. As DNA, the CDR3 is TGCAGCGTTGAGTCTGGGAGGGCCCACGAGCAGTACTTC. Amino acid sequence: CSVESGRAHEQYF.

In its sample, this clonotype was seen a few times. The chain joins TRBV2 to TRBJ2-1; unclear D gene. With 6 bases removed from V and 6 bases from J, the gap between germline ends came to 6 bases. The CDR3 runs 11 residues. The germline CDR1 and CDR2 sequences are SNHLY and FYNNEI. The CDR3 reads CASSTSNEQFF. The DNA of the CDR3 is TGTGCCAGCAGCACGAGCAATGAGCAGTTCTTC.

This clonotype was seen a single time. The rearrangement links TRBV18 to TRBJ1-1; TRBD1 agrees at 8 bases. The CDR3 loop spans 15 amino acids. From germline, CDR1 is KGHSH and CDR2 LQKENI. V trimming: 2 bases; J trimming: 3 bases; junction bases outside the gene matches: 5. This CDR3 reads CASSPTGGEYTEAFF. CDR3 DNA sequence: TGTGCCAGCTCACCAACAGGGGGAGAGTACACTGAAGCTTTCTTT.

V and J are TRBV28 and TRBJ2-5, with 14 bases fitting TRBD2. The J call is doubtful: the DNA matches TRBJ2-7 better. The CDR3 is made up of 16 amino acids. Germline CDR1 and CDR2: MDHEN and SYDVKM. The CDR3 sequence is CASSFSAGLAGDEQYF. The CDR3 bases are TGTGCCAGCAGTTTTTCGGCGGGACTAGCGGGAGACGAGCAGTACTTC.

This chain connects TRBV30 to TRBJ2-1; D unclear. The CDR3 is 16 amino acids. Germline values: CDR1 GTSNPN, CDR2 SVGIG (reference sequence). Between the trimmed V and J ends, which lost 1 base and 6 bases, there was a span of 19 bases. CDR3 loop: CAWSDFERAYSNEQFF. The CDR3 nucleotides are TGTGCCTGGAGTGACTTCGAGAGAGCATACTCCAATGAGCAGTTCTTC. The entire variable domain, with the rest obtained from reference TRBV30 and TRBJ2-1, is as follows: SQTIHQWPATLVQPVGSPLSLECTVEGTSNPNLYWYRQAAGRGLQLLFYSVGIGQISSEVPQNLSASRPQDRQFILSSKKLLLSDSGFYLCAWSDFERAYSNEQFFGPGTRLTVL.

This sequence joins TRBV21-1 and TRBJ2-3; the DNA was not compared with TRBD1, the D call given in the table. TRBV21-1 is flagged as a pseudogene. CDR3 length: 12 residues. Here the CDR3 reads CASTKGADTQYF. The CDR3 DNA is TGTGCCAGCACCAAGGGGGCAGATACGCAGTATTTT.

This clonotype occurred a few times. In DNA form, the CDR3 reads TGCAGTGCTTCGAATACGGACACTGAAGCTTTCTTT. It translates to CSASNTDTEAFF. This sequence joins TRBV20-1 and TRBJ1-1; unclear D gene. CDR1 is DFQATT and CDR2 is SNEGSKA in the germline V gene (reference sequence). Trimming removed 5 bases at V and 3 bases at J, with 10 bases between. This CDR3 contains 12 residues.

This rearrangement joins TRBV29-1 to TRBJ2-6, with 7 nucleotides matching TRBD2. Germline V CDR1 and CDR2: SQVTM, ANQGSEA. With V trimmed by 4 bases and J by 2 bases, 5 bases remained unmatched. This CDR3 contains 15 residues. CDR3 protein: CSVGGGWTGANVLTF. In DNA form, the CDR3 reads TGCAGCGTTGGCGGGGGTTGGACTGGGGCCAACGTCCTGACTTTC.